These T cell receptor beta chains were read from a single sample in a study of OX40 agonist ivuxolimab in advanced cancers. Profiling relied on immunoSEQ multiplex PCR, and the TCRdb table lists in-frame clones only, not all of them. The table has tens of thousands of clones, around 93% seen once; the top ten hold around a fifth. The sample was CD4+ or CD8+ T cells sorted from blood, taken in a trial of the OX40 agonist ivuxolimab. Receptors were obtained from an adult with an advanced solid tumor such as melanoma, head and neck, liver or kidney cancer. Both conserved end residues are part of each CDR3. Fields, in order: J gene, V gene, D gene, clone size, CDR3 DNA, CDR3 protein. D genes are given only for firm matches. The listing skips clone size in some rows; elsewhere it reads once, few, many or a size class.

j_call: TRBJ1-3
v_call: TRBV7-6
d_call: TRBD1
clone_size: -
cdr3_nt: TGTGCCAGCAGCCCGTTCTCAGGGGGCAGCTCTGGAAACACCATATATTTT
cdr3_aa: CASSPFSGGSSGNTIYF

j_call: TRBJ2-7
v_call: TRBV2
d_call: -
clone_size: -
cdr3_nt: TGTGCCAGCAGTCTTGACAGGGCGGGGGAGCAGTACTTC
cdr3_aa: CASSLDRAGEQYF

j_call: TRBJ2-1
v_call: TRBV29-1
d_call: TRBD2
clone_size: -
cdr3_nt: TGCAGCGTTGAACCCGCCGGCGGGAGAAACAATGAGCAGTTCTTC
cdr3_aa: CSVEPAGGRNNEQFF

j_call: TRBJ2-7
v_call: TRBV4-3
d_call: TRBD2
clone_size: -
cdr3_nt: TGCGCCAGCAGCCAAGCTCCGGAGCGGGACCGGGAGCAGTACTTC
cdr3_aa: CASSQAPERDREQYF

j_call: TRBJ2-1
v_call: TRBV6-1
d_call: TRBD2
clone_size: -
cdr3_nt: TGTGCCAGCAGTGGTGCGGGAGGGTACAATGAGCAGTTCTTC
cdr3_aa: CASSGAGGYNEQFF

j_call: TRBJ2-7
v_call: TRBV19
d_call: TRBD1
clone_size: -
cdr3_nt: TGTGCCAGTAGTCAGGGACAGAGTACCTCCTACGAGCAGTACTTC
cdr3_aa: CASSQGQSTSYEQYF

j_call: TRBJ2-7
v_call: TRBV5-4
d_call: TRBD1
clone_size: -
cdr3_nt: TGTGCCAGCAGCACAAGGGGGCAGGAGACCTACGAGCAGTACTTC
cdr3_aa: CASSTRGQETYEQYF

j_call: TRBJ1-3
v_call: TRBV7-6
d_call: -
clone_size: -
cdr3_nt: TGTGCCAGCAGCTCCCGACGGACCGCTGGAAACACCATATATTTT
cdr3_aa: CASSSRRTAGNTIYF

j_call: TRBJ2-5
v_call: TRBV21-1
d_call: -
clone_size: once
cdr3_nt: TGTGCCAGCAGCCCCTTAGTGGACAGGGGGCTAGTGCGGGAGACCCAGTACTTC
cdr3_aa: CASSPLVDRGLVRETQYF

j_call: TRBJ2-1
v_call: TRBV11-2
d_call: -
clone_size: -
cdr3_nt: TGTGCCAGCAGCCGGCCCGTGGTTGCAGATGACTACAATGAGCAGTTCTTC
cdr3_aa: CASSRPVVADDYNEQFF

j_call: TRBJ2-1
v_call: TRBV7-9
d_call: TRBD2
clone_size: -
cdr3_nt: TGTGCCAGCAGGCCCGGGACTAGTATCTCCTACAATGAGCAGTTCTTC
cdr3_aa: CASRPGTSISYNEQFF